This T cell receptor beta chain was sequenced in a study of regulatory T cells in long-lasting Graves disease (dated by TCRdb to 2020 to 2022). As for the study more broadly: Antithyroid drugs had been taken for less than 3 months by newly diagnosed Graves' disease patients. This study used TCR sequencing and RNA sequencing of peripheral blood to compare persistent Graves' disease patients against newly diagnosed Graves' disease patients. The study was registered as a clinical trial and conducted in China. A total of around 35 samples underwent TCR sequencing: about 13 from persistent and approximately 20 from newly diagnosed Graves' disease patients. General conclusions and limits of the study: Patients with persistent disease shared more public clonotypes (about 2,700) than newly diagnosed patients did (approximately 990). The authors noted that the small sample size was a limitation that may lower accuracy. The study examined only peripheral blood because the primary lesion, thyroid tissue, could not be accessed. Sequencing and analysis were restricted to the TCR beta chain. Compared with newly diagnosed patients, patients with persistent Graves' disease had lower TCR Shannon entropy and fewer highly expanded clones, which suggests clonal expansion. Preferential use of TRBV28, TRBJ1-2 and TRBJ2-5 was observed in persistent disease, whereas TRBV20-1 and TRBJ2-1 were favored in newly diagnosed disease.

On this clonotype itself: The antigen it binds to is not known. No much larger clone exists at a distance of one base, and base qualities are not known.

The sample's time point label, decoded: newly diagnosed GD, antithyroid drugs for less than 3 months. For both TCR sequencing and RNA sequencing, RNA was extracted from PBMCs in TRIzol. Graves' disease was diagnosed according to American Thyroid Association guidelines. The patients came from an endocrinology department in Xi'an, China. From each patient, roughly 9 milliliters of peripheral blood was collected into an EDTA anticoagulant tube. PBMCs were isolated by Ficoll Paque Plus density gradient separation without further T cell sorting. An Agilent 2100 Bioanalyzer and agarose gel were used to check RNA quality, while a NanoDrop 2000 measured RNA concentration. Relative to germline, V is 5 bases shorter and J is 7 bases shorter, with 14 bases between their ends. CDR1 SGHTA and CDR2 FQGNSA are derived from the germline V gene. CDR3 length: 14 amino acids, cysteine to phenylalanine. Only the CDR3 part of the read is kept: 42 bases, read in frame from the first base.

Libraries came from multiplex PCR. Sequencing was performed on an Illumina HiSeq 4000. CDR3 regions were amplified by Arm-PCR with iRepertoire HTBI primers to construct TCR beta libraries. Before sequencing, the PCR products went through gel purification. The published analysis was carried out like this. Gene usage analysis of CDR3 amino acid clonotypes relied on the 55 to 80 TRBV and 13 to 15 TRBJ segments identified across samples. COPE and FqMerger were used to merge filtered high-quality paired reads into contigs. BLAST was used to align contigs to the IMGT TRBV, TRBD and TRBJ reference genes, and CDR3 was defined following IMGT. Clonotypes above 0.1% frequency were classified as highly expanded clones. Shannon entropy served as the measure of repertoire diversity, while the Gini coefficient captured V-J evenness. A clonotype found in more than one individual was treated as public. TCRdb redid the processing of the public reads, applying fastp at Q25 and MiXCR, and retained in-frame beta chains. Each CDR3 protein gets just one entry, which takes the most common genes and DNA from the rows behind it. These V and J calls rely on TCRdb rather than the paper's analysis. This sample lists 400,000 to 500,000 distinct CDR3 sequences; about 15% were detected once. The ten largest clones add up to around 17% of the sample.

The data also belong to a second study, concerning T cells in Graves' hyperthyroidism and ophthalmopathy. The second publication reports: Graves' hyperthyroidism was defined as stable when no progression to ophthalmopathy occurred over 18 months of follow-up. Hyperthyroidism patients were newly diagnosed, had a disease duration of under 2 months, and were aged 18 to 65 years. Patients with uncontrolled infections, other autoimmune diseases, pregnancy or lactation were excluded. Diagnoses were established on the basis of clinical symptoms, serum thyroxine and TRAb, thyroid ultrasound, and orbital computed tomography. The first round of RT-PCR for the TCR CDR3 was performed with the HTBI primer set and the Qiagen OneStep RT-PCR kit. Most expanded thyroid clonotypes (frequency above 0.001) were also found in blood, which suggests that blood repertoires may mirror thyroid immune responses. A 13 V-J signature model separated ophthalmopathy from stable hyperthyroidism, with over 85% sensitivity and 81% to 82% specificity in cross-validation and 80%/75% in testing. During validation, the model predicted progression to ophthalmopathy a median of about 6.3 months ahead of onset, with almost 71% sensitivity and around 72% specificity. To identify TCR V-J signatures that set the groups apart, the researchers used a discovery cohort of 90 to 100 patients, made up of approximately 43 with Graves' ophthalmopathy and 57 with stable Graves' hyperthyroidism. Whether ophthalmopathy could be predicted prospectively was tested in an independent validation cohort made up of under 20 hyperthyroidism patients plus 17 patients who later progressed to ophthalmopathy. The roughly 94 discovery patients were randomly split 7:3 into training and test sets. Thyroid tissue and blood T-cell repertoires from six Graves' hyperthyroidism patients were also compared in the study. Once sampling was done, hyperthyroidism patients were given methimazole at a starting dose of 30 mg daily, whereas ophthalmopathy patients were given high-dose intravenous methylprednisolone. Libraries were constructed in a second round of multiplex PCR, after which size selection and purification were performed. Paired-end sequencing of the libraries was performed with 100 bp reads on an Illumina HiSeq2000. Raw data were processed with SOAPnuke, discarding reads with adapters, uncalled bases, mean Phred below 15, or no exact constant-primer or identifier match. COPE v1.2.5 was used to merge the high-quality paired reads, and each unique nucleotide sequence was defined as a clonotype. MiTCR v1.1 was used to align the clonotypes against IMGT TRBV, TRBD and TRBJ reference segments. Only V-J combinations with frequency above 0.0001, covering approximately 99% of repertoires, were analysed. A TCS score was defined as the ratio of F50 (clonal expansion) to E x V (chaos), with BLOSUM62-based TCRdist applied between CDR3 peptides within each V-J. Welch's t-statistics and random forest reduced approximately 520 V-J features to about 13, which were used in a naive Bayes classifier (R e1071). Sample size was not statistically predetermined, and investigators were not blinded to group allocation. The paper describes TCR Vbeta CDR3 sequencing of 120 to 150 peripheral blood samples, made up of 43 ophthalmopathy patients, roughly 80 hyperthyroidism patients and some 17 progressor patients.

The sample in question was peripheral blood mononuclear cells (PBMCs), obtained at new diagnosis, from a patient treated with antithyroid drugs. The receptor was isolated from a woman in her thirties with Graves disease. Donor details come from another sample of the same person, matched by shared clones. The chain employs TRBV7-2 and TRBJ1-4; the best D guess is TRBD1, with 6 bases matching. The DNA sequence is as follows: TGTGCCAGCAGCCCGCGGGGGCTTCCTGAAAAACTGTTTTTT. Translated, this is CASSPRGLPEKLFF.